Listed below are T cell receptor beta chains from one sample, sequenced in a study of blood T cells in healthy people across ages. TCRdb ran MiXCR on the 5' RACE reads and lists one entry per CDR3 protein. The table lists around 900,000 distinct CDR3 sequences, 51% of them singletons. The sequencing input was blood. The receptors come from an older woman in good health. Both conserved end residues are trimmed from each CDR3.

j_gene	v_gene	CDR3aa
.	TRBV12-3/TRBV12-4	ASRPGTSGYEQY
TRBJ2-1	TRBV5-1	ASSLEGASSYNEQF
TRBJ2-1	TRBV27	ASSFTGSYKEQF
TRBJ2-7	TRBV6-5	ASSPTGNEQY
TRBJ2-1	TRBV7-6	ASSLSPGTAHSYNEQF
TRBJ2-4	TRBV4-3	ASSRLPLAKNIQY
TRBJ2-1	TRBV7-9	ASSPSRLAGGSSYNEQF
TRBJ1-2	TRBV29-1	SGTSDKGYT
TRBJ2-7	TRBV28	ASSQEPLISYEQY
TRBJ1-2	TRBV13	ASSLLRGLYT
TRBJ2-7	TRBV12-3/TRBV12-4	ASSFRTPRGDRGYEQY
TRBJ2-4	TRBV7-2	ASSPGGLADRKNIQY
TRBJ1-2	TRBV5-1	ASSLGFLERYGYT
TRBJ2-2	TRBV15	ATSGSGRRSGELF
TRBJ2-1	TRBV7-9	ASTSSGRAGNEQF
TRBJ2-3	TRBV29-1	SVSQRASTDTQY
TRBJ2-4	TRBV11-2	ASSFGGQKNIQY
TRBJ2-7	TRBV3-1	ASSQSGQLSEQY
TRBJ2-3	TRBV28	ASSLPGLSTQY
TRBJ2-4	TRBV4-3	ASSQDLVEAKNIQY
TRBJ2-1	TRBV3-1	ASSQPTGGYLNEQF
TRBJ2-3	TRBV13	ASSLWQGGDTQY
TRBJ2-6	TRBV5-1	ASSTKQGASGANVLT
TRBJ2-1	TRBV9	ASSEGLAGGAPYNEQF
TRBJ2-1	TRBV7-2	ASSLESGGGREQF
TRBJ2-3	TRBV5-1	ASSSYKTSGSSDTQY
.	TRBV14	ASSQDSISLAGEETQY
TRBJ2-7	TRBV27	ASSLRGYVGYEQY
TRBJ2-1	TRBV6-4	ASSDPTGGHNEQF
TRBJ2-7	TRBV7-9	ASGPSTGSTSGDYNEQY
TRBJ2-4	TRBV12-3/TRBV12-4	ASSPSVGGKNIQY
TRBJ2-7	TRBV28	ASSLLDASYEQY
TRBJ2-1	TRBV6-1	ASSKSQPGLAGPQF
TRBJ1-5	TRBV28	AGRRQGDQPQH
TRBJ2-1	TRBV3-1	ASSQVDYNEQF